This TCR beta chain was identified in a study of T cells after yellow fever vaccination. TCRdb redid the calling of the 5' RACE reads with MiXCR, one entry per CDR3 protein. The sample holds roughly 63,000 distinct CDR3 sequences, 6.5% to 8% seen once. Points from the study as a whole: Primary-vaccination clones mostly resurfaced post-booster (96% CD4, just under 90% CD8).

The CDR3 sequence is 13 residues long. V was clipped by 6 bases and J by 6 bases, with 11 bases between them. The germline V gene has CDR1 MNHEY and CDR2 SVGAGI. This clonotype was seen many times. Its specificity is unknown. Source: CD8+ T cells sorted from PBMCs, taken 15 days after the yellow fever booster vaccination. The source of this sequence is a man aged 25-45 years who received the YFV17D yellow fever vaccine. The chain has TRBV6-5 and TRBJ2-2; D uncertain. CDR3 sequence reads: CASSPSRSGELFF. The CDR3 coding sequence is TGTGCCAGCAGCCCCTCGAGGTCCGGGGAGCTGTTTTTT.